The text below deals with one T cell receptor (beta chain). The target antigen is unknown. The CDR3 has 13 residues. The V gene's germline CDR1 is MNHEY and CDR2 SVGAGI. V was clipped by 5 bases and J by 2 bases, with 10 bases between them. These data come from a study of cytomegalovirus exposure and HLA in healthy donors. On the study more broadly: Early released data had about 80 million unique TCRs, all coming from HLA-typed donors.

Study findings and constraints: As was reported, the HLA-A and HLA-B alleles of most subjects were accurately predicted from TCR beta sequences. Other equally common chains were less clonally expanded than HLA-associated TCR beta chains, a later analysis showed. Prior analysis indicated that the majority of TCR beta V segments exhibited productivity approximately 87% or approximately 30% of the time.

Vbeta (60) and Jbeta (13) primers were used in the PCR. TCRdb's copy holds only in-frame clones and misses some; the assay was immunoSEQ multiplex PCR. The data show 95,000 to 150,000 clones, over 65% seen once. This TCR came from a woman aged 40 to 50 in good health and CMV-seropositive. The chain joins TRBV6-5 to TRBJ2-7, with D possibly TRBD2 on 5 matching bases. Sequencing was performed on PBMCs. This chain's CDR3 is CASSPGIAYEQYF. The CDR3 coding sequence is TGTGCCAGCAGTCCCGGGATCGCCTACGAGCAGTACTTC.